These T cell receptor beta chains were read from a single sample in a study of T cell responses to AZD1222 COVID-19 vaccine. Some clones are missing from TCRdb's copy, which holds only in-frame ones; the method was immunoSEQ multiplex PCR. The profile covers hundreds of thousands of clones, with 85% to 95% appearing a single time and about 0.5% taken by the ten largest. The input for sequencing was peripheral blood, taken 28 days after the second AZD1222 dose. The source is an adult who received the AZD1222 COVID-19 vaccine. Each CDR3 is given with its conserved first and last residue. The order of the fields is D gene, clone size, J gene, V gene, CDR3 protein, CDR3 DNA. The D gene is left open where the match is weak. A clone size is listed for some rows: how often the clone was seen (once, few, many), or a class if it is expanded.

- | - | TRBJ2-5 | TRBV9 | CASSVGQQETQYF | TGTGCCAGCAGCGTAGGACAGCAAGAGACCCAGTACTTC
- | - | TRBJ1-5 | TRBV4-1 | CASSQWWNQPQHF | TGCGCCAGCAGCCAGTGGTGGAATCAGCCCCAGCATTTT
- | - | TRBJ1-3 | TRBV11-3 | CASSEGGNTIYF | TGTGCCAGCAGCGAGGGGGGAAACACCATATATTTT
- | - | TRBJ2-5 | TRBV5-1 | CASSQDSIAQYF | TGCGCCAGCAGCCAGGACAGTATCGCCCAGTACTTC
TRBD1 | - | TRBJ1-1 | TRBV4-1 | CASSRTGDTEAFF | TGCGCCAGCAGCCGCACAGGGGACACTGAAGCTTTCTTT
TRBD1 | - | TRBJ2-7 | TRBV19 | CASRETGGKSSYEQYF | TGTGCCAGTAGAGAGACAGGGGGCAAGAGCTCCTACGAGCAGTACTTC
- | - | TRBJ2-5 | TRBV7-3 | CASSLNEGETQYF | TGTGCCAGCAGCTTGAACGAGGGAGAGACCCAGTACTTC
- | once | TRBJ2-3 | TRBV27 | CASSLTSFTDTQYF | TGTGCCAGCAGTTTGACTAGTTTCACAGATACGCAGTATTTT
- | - | TRBJ2-7 | TRBV3-1/TRBV3-2 | CASSYGNYPSYEQYF | TGTGCCAGCAGCTATGGCAACTACCCCTCCTACGAGCAGTACTTC
TRBD2 | - | TRBJ2-7 | TRBV28 | CASTNSGRLAYEQYF | TGTGCCAGCACTAATAGCGGGAGGTTGGCCTACGAGCAGTACTTC
- | - | TRBJ1-2 | TRBV6-5 | CASSVNYGYTF | TGTGCCAGCAGCGTCAACTATGGCTACACCTTC
- | once | TRBJ2-3 | TRBV11-3 | CASSLEGSTDTQYF | TGTGCCAGCAGCTTAGAGGGGAGCACAGATACGCAGTATTTT
TRBD1 | - | TRBJ1-1 | TRBV5-1 | CASSKDRMNTEAFF | TGCGCCAGCAGCAAGGACAGGATGAACACTGAAGCTTTCTTT
TRBD1 | - | TRBJ1-2 | TRBV27 | CASRGTGRGYTF | TGTGCCAGCAGGGGGACAGGGCGTGGCTACACCTTC
- | - | TRBJ2-5 | TRBV6-5 | CASKRDQETQYF | TGTGCCAGCAAGAGGGACCAAGAGACCCAGTACTTC
- | - | TRBJ1-1 | TRBV9 | CASSVEAGTTEAFF | TGTGCCAGCAGCGTAGAGGCAGGGACCACTGAAGCTTTCTTT
TRBD1 | - | TRBJ2-3 | TRBV7-9 | CASRLDRDKYF | TGTGCCAGCAGACTGGACAGGGACAAGTATTTT